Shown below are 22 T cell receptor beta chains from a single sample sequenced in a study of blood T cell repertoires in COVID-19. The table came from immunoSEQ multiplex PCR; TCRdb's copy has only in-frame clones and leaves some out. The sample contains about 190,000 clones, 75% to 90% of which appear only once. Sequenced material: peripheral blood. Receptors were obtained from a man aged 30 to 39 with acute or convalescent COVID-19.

CDR3: CASSLAQGNGYTF. DNA of the CDR3: TGTGCCAGCAGCTTAGCTCAGGGGAATGGCTACACCTTC. V gene TRBV11-1 combines with J gene TRBJ1-2; D possibly corresponds to TRBD1 (6 bases). Looked up from germline, CDR1 is SGHAT and CDR2 is FQDESV (reference sequence). The CDR3 has 13 amino acids. The V end was cut by 0 bases, the J end by 6 bases, with 8 bases between. The full variable domain, completed using reference TRBV11-1 and TRBJ1-2, is EAEVAQSPRYKITEKSQAVAFWCDPISGHATLYWYRQILGQGPELLVQFQDESVVDDSQLPKDRFSAERLKGVDSTLKIQPAELGDSAMYLCASSLAQGNGYTFGSGTRLTVV.

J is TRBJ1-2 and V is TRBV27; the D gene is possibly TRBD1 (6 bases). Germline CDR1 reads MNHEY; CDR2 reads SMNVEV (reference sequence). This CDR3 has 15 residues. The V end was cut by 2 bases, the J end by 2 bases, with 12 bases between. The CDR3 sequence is CASSLLGGTNYGYTF. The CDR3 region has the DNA TGTGCCAGCAGTTTACTGGGTGGGACAAACTATGGCTACACCTTC.

CDR3 amino acids: CASSPGTGHNTEAFF. CDR3 bases: TGTGCCAGCAGTCCTGGGACAGGGCACAACACTGAAGCTTTCTTT. This chain uses TRBV6-5 with TRBJ1-1; 9 bases agree with TRBD1. The CDR3 consists of 15 residues. The V and J ends lost 5 bases and 2 bases, in that order; junction bases with no gene match: 6. Germline CDR1 reads MNHEY; CDR2 reads SVGAGI.

The CDR3 sequence: CAISEFQGGNTEAFF. The CDR3, as DNA: TGTGCCATCAGTGAGTTTCAGGGAGGGAACACTGAAGCTTTCTTT. The chain has TRBV10-3 and TRBJ1-1; tentatively, D is TRBD1 (5 bases). Germline CDR1 ENHRY, CDR2 SYGVKD. The CDR3 contains 15 residues. V was cut by 1 base and J by 1 base, with 10 bases left in between.

For the CDR3, the DNA is TGTGCCAGCAGCTCCGAGGGGACAGGGGGCTATGGCTACACCTTC. Translated: CASSSEGTGGYGYTF. The gene calls are TRBV5-6 and TRBJ1-2, with 11 bases aligning to TRBD1. Germline CDR1 and CDR2: SGHDT and YYEEEE. The CDR3 extends over 15 amino acids. Trimming at V came to 3 bases and at J to 4 bases, leaving 5 bases not matched to a gene.

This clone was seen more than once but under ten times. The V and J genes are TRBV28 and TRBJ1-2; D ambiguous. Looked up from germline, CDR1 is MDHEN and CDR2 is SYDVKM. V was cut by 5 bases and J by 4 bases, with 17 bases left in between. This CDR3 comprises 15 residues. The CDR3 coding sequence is TGTGCCAGCAGTCCCGGGGTGGAGGCGGTCTATGGCTACACCTTC. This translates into CASSPGVEAVYGYTF.

CDR3 in amino acids: CASSGGVGEDSPLHF. The CDR3, as DNA: TGCGCCAGCAGCGGAGGGGTAGGGGAGGATTCACCCCTCCACTTT. The gene calls are TRBV5-1 and TRBJ1-6, with TRBD1 as a possible D gene (5 bases). Trimming took off 4 bases at V and 8 bases at J, with 16 bases between the two ends. This CDR3 spans 15 amino acids. CDR1 SGHRS and CDR2 YFSETQ come from the germline V gene. The whole variable domain, remainder taken from reference TRBV5-1 and TRBJ1-6, is KAGVTQTPRYLIKTRGQQVTLSCSPISGHRSVSWYQQTPGQGLQFLFEYFSETQRNKGNFPGRFSGRQFSNSRSEMNVSTLELGDSALYLCASSGGVGEDSPLHFGNGTRLTVT.

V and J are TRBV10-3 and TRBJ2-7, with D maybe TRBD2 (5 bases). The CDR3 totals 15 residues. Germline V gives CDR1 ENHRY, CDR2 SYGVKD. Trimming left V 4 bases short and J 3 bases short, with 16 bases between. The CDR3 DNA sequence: TGTGCCATCAGTGTAGGTGGGAGCCCTGACTACGAGCAGTACTTC. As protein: CAISVGGSPDYEQYF.

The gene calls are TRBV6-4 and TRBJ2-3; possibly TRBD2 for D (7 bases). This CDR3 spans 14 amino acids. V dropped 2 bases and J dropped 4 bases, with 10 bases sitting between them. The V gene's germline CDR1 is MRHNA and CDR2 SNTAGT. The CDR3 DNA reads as TGTGCCAGCAGTGACGAGGGGGGGGCAGATACGCAGTATTTT. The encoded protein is CASSDEGGADTQYF.

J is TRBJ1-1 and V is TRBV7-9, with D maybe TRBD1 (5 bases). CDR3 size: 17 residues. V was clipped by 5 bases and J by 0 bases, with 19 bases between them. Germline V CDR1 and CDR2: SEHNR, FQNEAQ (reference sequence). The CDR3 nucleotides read TGTGCCAGCAGCCCGTGGAGTTACGACAGAATGAACACTGAAGCTTTCTTT. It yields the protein CASSPWSYDRMNTEAFF.

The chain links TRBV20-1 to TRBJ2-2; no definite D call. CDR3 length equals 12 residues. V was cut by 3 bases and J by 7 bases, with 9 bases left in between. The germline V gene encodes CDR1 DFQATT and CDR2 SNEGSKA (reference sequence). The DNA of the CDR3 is TGCAGTGCTAGTTTTCAATTCGGGGAGCTGTTTTTT. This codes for CSASFQFGELFF.

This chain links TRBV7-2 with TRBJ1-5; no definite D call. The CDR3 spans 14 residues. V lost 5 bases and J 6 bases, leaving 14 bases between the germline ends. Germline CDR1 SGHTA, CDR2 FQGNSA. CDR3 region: CASSPTRGVQPQHF. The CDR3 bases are TGTGCCAGCAGCCCGACCCGGGGAGTTCAGCCCCAGCATTTT.

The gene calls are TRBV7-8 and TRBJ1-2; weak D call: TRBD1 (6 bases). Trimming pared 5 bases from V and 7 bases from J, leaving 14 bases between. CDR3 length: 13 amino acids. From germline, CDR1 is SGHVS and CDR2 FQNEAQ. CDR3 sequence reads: CASSPLGQSGYTF. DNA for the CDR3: TGTGCCAGCAGCCCCCTCGGACAGTCTGGCTACACCTTC.

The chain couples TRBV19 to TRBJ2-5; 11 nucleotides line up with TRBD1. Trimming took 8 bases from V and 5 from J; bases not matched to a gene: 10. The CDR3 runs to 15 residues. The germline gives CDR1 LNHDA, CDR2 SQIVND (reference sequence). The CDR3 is CASSRTGGIGETQYF. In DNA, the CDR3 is TGTGCCAGTTCCCGGACAGGGGGCATTGGGGAGACCCAGTACTTC.

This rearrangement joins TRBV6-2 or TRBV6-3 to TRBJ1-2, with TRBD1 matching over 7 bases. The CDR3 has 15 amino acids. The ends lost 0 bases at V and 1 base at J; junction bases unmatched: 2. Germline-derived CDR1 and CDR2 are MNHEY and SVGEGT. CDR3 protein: CASSYSDRINYGYTF. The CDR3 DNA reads TGTGCCAGCAGTTACTCGGACAGGATTAACTATGGCTACACCTTC.

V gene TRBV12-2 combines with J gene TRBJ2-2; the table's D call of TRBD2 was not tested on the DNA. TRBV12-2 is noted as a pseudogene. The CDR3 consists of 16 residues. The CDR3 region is CASRPASGGADGELFF. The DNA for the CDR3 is TGTGCAAGTCGCCCGGCTAGCGGGGGGGCTGACGGGGAGCTGTTTTTT.

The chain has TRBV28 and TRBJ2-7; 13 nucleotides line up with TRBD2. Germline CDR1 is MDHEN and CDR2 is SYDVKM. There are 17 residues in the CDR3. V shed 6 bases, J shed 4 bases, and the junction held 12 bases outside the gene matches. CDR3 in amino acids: CASSRTATSGRPYEQYF. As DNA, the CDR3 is TGTGCCAGCAGCCGAACGGCGACTAGCGGGAGGCCTTACGAGCAGTACTTC.

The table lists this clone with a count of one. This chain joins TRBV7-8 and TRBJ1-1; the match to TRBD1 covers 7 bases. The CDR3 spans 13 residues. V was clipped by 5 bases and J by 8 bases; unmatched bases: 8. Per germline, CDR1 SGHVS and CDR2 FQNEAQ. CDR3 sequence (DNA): TGTGCCAGCAGCATCAACAGGGGCCAAGAAGCTTTCTTT. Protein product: CASSINRGQEAFF.

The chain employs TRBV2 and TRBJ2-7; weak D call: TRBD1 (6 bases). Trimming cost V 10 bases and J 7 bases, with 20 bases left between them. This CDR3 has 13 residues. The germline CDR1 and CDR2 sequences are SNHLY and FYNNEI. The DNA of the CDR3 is TGTGCCACAACCCGAGACAGGTCAAGAGAGCAGTACTTC. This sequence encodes CATTRDRSREQYF.

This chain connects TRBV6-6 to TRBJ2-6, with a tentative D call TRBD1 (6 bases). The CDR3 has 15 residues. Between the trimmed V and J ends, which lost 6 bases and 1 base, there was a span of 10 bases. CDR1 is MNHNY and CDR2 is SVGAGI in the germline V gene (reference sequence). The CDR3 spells CASSHQGSGANVLTF. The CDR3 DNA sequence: TGTGCCAGCAGCCACCAGGGGTCTGGGGCCAACGTCCTGACTTTC.

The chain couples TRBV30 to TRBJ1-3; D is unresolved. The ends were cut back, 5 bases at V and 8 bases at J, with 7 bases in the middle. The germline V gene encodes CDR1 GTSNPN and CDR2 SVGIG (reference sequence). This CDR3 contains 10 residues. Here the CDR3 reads CAWGRDTIYF. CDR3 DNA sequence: TGTGCCTGGGGCCGAGACACCATATATTTT.

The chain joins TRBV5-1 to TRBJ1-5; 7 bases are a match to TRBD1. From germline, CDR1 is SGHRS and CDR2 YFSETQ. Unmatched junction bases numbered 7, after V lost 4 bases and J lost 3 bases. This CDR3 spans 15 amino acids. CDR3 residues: CASSRQGGDNQPQHF. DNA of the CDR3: TGCGCCAGCAGCCGACAGGGTGGGGACAATCAGCCCCAGCATTTT.